This TCR beta chain was sequenced for a study of blood T cell repertoires in COVID-19. Study-level information: Whether acute or convalescent, the COVID-19 samples came from the United States, Italy and Spain.

Libraries were prepared by immunoSEQ multiplex PCR; TCRdb keeps only in-frame clonotypes and omits some of them. The table lists a few hundred thousand clones, under 90% of them singletons. Either two negative PCRs, clearance, or symptom resolution qualified Cohort 3 donors as recovered. This CDR3 spans 15 amino acids. The V gene end was trimmed by 3 bases and the J gene end by 7 bases; junction bases not matched to a gene: 8. Germline-derived CDR1 and CDR2 are ENHRY and SYGVKD. Sequencing used PBMCs or T cells enriched from blood (not recorded which). This TCR derives from a woman in her 30s who had recovered from COVID-19. The chain carries TRBV10-3 and TRBJ1-2; TRBD1 agrees at 10 bases. CDR3 in amino acids: CAISDWTGGRSGYTF. Written as DNA, the CDR3 is TGTGCCATCAGTGACTGGACAGGGGGACGAAGTGGCTACACCTTC.